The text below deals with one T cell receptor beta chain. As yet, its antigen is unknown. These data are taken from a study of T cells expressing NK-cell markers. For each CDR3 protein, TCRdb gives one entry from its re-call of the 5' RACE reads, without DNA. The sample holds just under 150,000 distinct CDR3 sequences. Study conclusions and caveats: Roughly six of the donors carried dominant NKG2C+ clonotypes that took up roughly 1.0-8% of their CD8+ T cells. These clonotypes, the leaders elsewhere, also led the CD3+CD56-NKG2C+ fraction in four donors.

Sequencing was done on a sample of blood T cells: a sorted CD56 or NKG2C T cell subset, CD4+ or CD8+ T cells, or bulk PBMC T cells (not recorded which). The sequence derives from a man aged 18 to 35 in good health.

CDR3 sequence reads: CASSQVSGGRALDEQFF. V usage is TRBV14 and J usage is TRBJ2-1; TCRdb's D call of TRBD2 is untestable without DNA. In germline, CDR1 is SGHDN, CDR2 FVKESK. The CDR3 is made up of 17 amino acids.